The 32 T cell receptor beta chains in this list originate from one sample, sequenced in a study of radiotherapy plus CTLA-4 blockade in lung cancer. This table comes from immunoSEQ multiplex PCR, and its TCRdb copy is limited to in-frame clones, with some not included. The sample records 30,000 or so clones, less than 75% being singletons. Material: peripheral blood, obtained from a patient treated with radiotherapy plus ipilimumab. These receptors were obtained from a human donor with non-small cell lung cancer whose response to radiotherapy plus ipilimumab could not be evaluated.

This clone was recorded a few times. The chain links TRBV7-2 to TRBJ2-1; 8 bases align to TRBD1. Per the germline V gene, CDR1 is SGHTA and CDR2 is FQGNSA. Unmatched junction bases numbered 6, after V lost 5 bases and J lost 3 bases. This CDR3 comprises 15 residues. The CDR3, as DNA: TGTGCCAGCAGCCCGGACAGGGCCGGCTACAATGAGCAGTTCTTC. Translated: CASSPDRAGYNEQFF.

The chain has TRBV7-6 and TRBJ2-7, with D possibly TRBD1 on 6 matching bases. The CDR3 consists of 14 residues. Germline CDR1 is SGHVS and CDR2 is FNYEAQ. V lost 5 bases, J lost 0 bases, and 11 bases lay in between. The CDR3 spells CASSERTDSYEQYF. Written as DNA, the CDR3 is TGTGCCAGCAGCGAGCGGACAGACTCCTACGAGCAGTACTTC.

The rearrangement joins TRBV18 to TRBJ1-5; possible D gene TRBD1, 5 bases. The CDR3 runs 14 residues. Trimming cost V 2 bases and J 6 bases, with 11 bases left between them. Germline CDR1 KGHSH, CDR2 LQKENI. The CDR3 sequence: CASSPGGTGQPQHF. The CDR3 coding sequence is TGTGCCAGCTCACCAGGCGGGACGGGTCAGCCCCAGCATTTT.

This clone was observed a few times. This rearrangement joins TRBV18 to TRBJ1-2; 9 bases fit TRBD1. V trimming: 0 bases; J trimming: 2 bases; junction bases outside the gene matches: 1. Germline CDR1 is KGHSH and CDR2 is LQKENI. The CDR3 contains 15 residues. The CDR3 here is CASSPPGTGNYGYTF. In DNA form, the CDR3 reads TGTGCCAGCTCACCACCAGGGACAGGGAACTATGGCTACACCTTC.

The V gene is TRBV7-2, the J gene TRBJ2-5; 9 positions match TRBD1. The DNA matches TRBJ2-7 better at its end, which makes the J call doubtful. The CDR3 is 14 residues long. Per the germline V gene, CDR1 is SGHTA and CDR2 is FQGNSA. This chain's CDR3 is CASTKPGTGYEQYF. The CDR3 DNA reads TGTGCCAGCACCAAGCCGGGGACAGGGTACGAGCAGTACTTC.

This chain joins TRBV6-5 and TRBJ1-1; D remains unclear. This CDR3 has 14 amino acids. Trimming left V 5 bases short and J 1 base short, with 11 bases between. CDR1 is MNHEY and CDR2 is SVGAGI in the germline V gene. CDR3 bases: TGTGCCAGCAGTCCCCCCCCACAGAACACTGAAGCTTTCTTT. Translation gives CASSPPPQNTEAFF.

The gene calls are TRBV6-5 and TRBJ2-3, with D possibly being TRBD1 (5 bases). V lost 7 bases and J lost 5, with 13 bases in between. The CDR3 is 13 residues long. From germline, CDR1 is MNHEY and CDR2 SVGAGI. Here the CDR3 reads CASISTEEDTQYF. CDR3 sequence (DNA): TGTGCCAGCATCTCGACAGAGGAAGATACGCAGTATTTT.

The gene calls are TRBV5-6 and TRBJ2-1, with TRBD2 matching over 7 bases. This CDR3 spans 15 amino acids. The germline gives CDR1 SGHDT, CDR2 YYEEEE. V was pared by 1 base and J by 2 bases, with 3 bases of the junction left unmatched. The CDR3 bases are TGTGCCAGCAGCTTGCTAGCGGCCCCCTACAATGAGCAGTTCTTC. Protein product: CASSLLAAPYNEQFF.

The V call is TRBV5-1, the J call TRBJ2-7; 10 bases agree with TRBD1. The CDR3 is made up of 13 amino acids. The germline gives CDR1 SGHRS, CDR2 YFSETQ. V dropped 3 bases and J dropped 5; count of bases not matched to a gene: 2. The CDR3 region has the DNA TGCGCCAGCAGCTCGGGGACAGGGGACGAGCAGTACTTC. Its translation: CASSSGTGDEQYF.

The chain has TRBV9 and TRBJ1-5; D gene ambiguous. Germline values: CDR1 SGDLS, CDR2 YYNGEE. The CDR3 extends over 15 amino acids. Deletions cut 3 bases from V and 9 bases from J, with 19 bases between. CDR3 nucleotides: TGTGCCAGCAGCGCCCTGGCAGGTGACGTCGCGCCCCAGCATTTT. Amino acid sequence: CASSALAGDVAPQHF.

The rearrangement joins TRBV9 to TRBJ2-1; 7 bases match TRBD1. The CDR3 runs to 15 residues. V was clipped by 0 bases and J by 4 bases; unmatched bases: 4. Germline V gives CDR1 SGDLS, CDR2 YYNGEE. The CDR3 loop is CASSVVGDSYNEQFF. In DNA form, the CDR3 reads TGTGCCAGCAGCGTAGTAGGGGACAGTTACAATGAGCAGTTCTTC.

This chain links TRBV28 with TRBJ1-5; 9 bases align to TRBD1. CDR1 MDHEN and CDR2 SYDVKM come from the germline V gene. J lost 1 base, V lost 6 bases, and 1 base had no gene match. This CDR3 has 14 residues. The CDR3 DNA reads TGTGCCAGCAGGGGGACAGGGAGCAATCAGCCCCAGCATTTT. Its translation is CASRGTGSNQPQHF.

This chain joins TRBV7-8 and TRBJ2-7, with a weak D call TRBD1 (5 bases). The V gene lost 1 base and the J gene lost 2 bases, with 9 bases spanning the gap. The germline CDR1 and CDR2 sequences are SGHVS and FQNEAQ. The CDR3 is made up of 14 amino acids. DNA of the CDR3: TGTGCCAGCAGCTTAGGGCAGGGTGCCTACGAGCAGTACTTC. This sequence encodes CASSLGQGAYEQYF. The whole variable domain, filled in from reference TRBV7-8 and TRBJ2-7, reads GAGVSQSPRYKVAKRGQDVALRCDPISGHVSLFWYQQALGQGPEFLTYFQNEAQLDKSGLPSDRFFAERPEGSVSTLKIQRTQQEDSAVYLCASSLGQGAYEQYFGPGTRLTVT.

The sample holds a few counts of this clone. The rearrangement uses TRBV6-6 and TRBJ2-7; D perhaps matches TRBD1 (5 bases). CDR3 length equals 14 residues. V was shortened by 0 bases and J by 2 bases, with 8 bases between the two germline ends. Germline V lookup: CDR1 MNHNY, CDR2 SVGAGI (reference sequence). CDR3 sequence reads: CASSYSAQAYEQYF. DNA for the CDR3: TGTGCCAGCAGTTACTCGGCACAGGCCTACGAGCAGTACTTC.

The chain carries TRBV2 and TRBJ2-3, with a weak D call TRBD2 (7 bases). This CDR3 has 18 residues. Trimming took 0 bases from V and 2 from J, leaving 18 bases between them. CDR1 and CDR2 from the germline V gene are SNHLY and FYNNEI. The CDR3 DNA sequence: TGTGCCAGCAGTGAAGCGTGGGGGGGGGCCGGTAACACAGATACGCAGTATTTT. Translation gives CASSEAWGGAGNTDTQYF.

With regard to this clone: Other DNA sequences in this sample translate to the same CDR3. The rearrangement links TRBV14 to TRBJ2-7; TRBD1 matches at 7 bases. The trim removed 4 bases at V and 3 bases at J, leaving 6 bases unmatched. Germline values: CDR1 SGHDN, CDR2 FVKESK. The CDR3 has 14 amino acids. The CDR3 region has the DNA TGTGCCAGCAGCCCCCGGACAGGAATCTACGAGCAGTACTTC. The encoded protein is CASSPRTGIYEQYF.

The rearrangement uses TRBV6-5 and TRBJ1-2; 9 nucleotides match TRBD1. The CDR3 contains 14 residues. V lost 6 bases to trimming and J lost 3 bases; unmatched junction nucleotides: 5. Germline lookup yields CDR1 MNHEY and CDR2 SVGAGI. The CDR3 DNA sequence: TGTGCCAGCAGGGGGACAGGGCTACACTATGGCTACACCTTC. Translation: CASRGTGLHYGYTF.

The chain links TRBV10-3 to TRBJ2-1; TRBD2 agrees at 7 bases. This CDR3 contains 15 residues. The ends lost 7 bases at V and 6 bases at J; junction bases unmatched: 12. Germline loops: CDR1 ENHRY, CDR2 SYGVKD. Here the CDR3 DNA reads TGTGCCATCAAGGGAGGACTAGAGGGCGGCAATGAGCAGTTCTTC. It encodes CAIKGGLEGGNEQFF.

This clone has a single count. The rearrangement links TRBV28 to TRBJ1-2, with D possibly TRBD1 on 6 matching bases. The V end was cut by 4 bases, the J end by 4 bases, with 19 bases between. The CDR3 is 16 amino acids. CDR1 and CDR2 from the germline V gene are MDHEN and SYDVKM. The CDR3 region is CASSSPRGGAGYGYTF. As DNA, the CDR3 is TGTGCCAGCAGTTCGCCCCGGGGGGGGGCGGGCTATGGCTACACCTTC.

The CDR3 is CASSSGGAYGNTIYF. The CDR3, as DNA: TGTGCCAGCAGCTCGGGGGGAGCGTACGGAAACACCATATATTTT. The chain carries TRBV5-5 and TRBJ1-3, with D possibly TRBD1 on 5 matching bases. V shed 3 bases and J shed 4 bases, with 14 bases lying between them. Germline assignment: CDR1 SGHKS and CDR2 YYEKEE (reference sequence). This CDR3 region has 15 residues. Full variable domain (outside the CDR3, taken from reference TRBV5-5 and TRBJ1-3): DAGVTQSPTHLIKTRGQQVTLRCSPISGHKSVSWYQQVLGQGPQFIFQYYEKEERGRGNFPDRFSARQFPNYSSELNVNALLLGDSALYLCASSSGGAYGNTIYFGEGSWLTVV.

This chain links TRBV7-2 with TRBJ2-7; 11 nucleotides line up with TRBD1. The CDR3 spans 15 residues. J gave up 0 bases and V 5 bases, and 3 bases lay outside the gene matches. Germline lookup yields CDR1 SGHTA and CDR2 FQGNSA. The CDR3 region is CASSLGTGGSYEQYF. The DNA of the CDR3 is TGTGCCAGCAGCCTAGGGACAGGGGGCTCCTACGAGCAGTACTTC.

This rearrangement joins TRBV9 to TRBJ2-2; 8 bases fit TRBD1. Germline V gene lookup returns CDR1 SGDLS and CDR2 YYNGEE. The CDR3 consists of 16 residues. V trimming: 4 bases; J trimming: 2 bases; junction bases outside the gene matches: 7. CDR3 in amino acids: CASSRQTGANTGELFF. In DNA, the CDR3 is TGTGCCAGCAGCCGACAGACAGGGGCCAACACCGGGGAGCTGTTTTTT. Full variable domain (remainder filled in from reference TRBV9 and TRBJ2-2): DSGVTQTPKHLITATGQRVTLRCSPRSGDLSVYWYQQSLDQGLQFLIQYYNGEERAKGNILERFSAQQFPDLHSELNLSSLELGDSALYFCASSRQTGANTGELFFGEGSRLTVL.

This sequence joins TRBV7-8 and TRBJ1-5; 7 bases are shared with TRBD1. Losses at the gene ends were 5 bases for V and 6 bases for J; bases not matched to a gene: 7. Germline V gives CDR1 SGHVS, CDR2 FQNEAQ. The CDR3 totals 14 residues. CDR3 nucleotide sequence: TGTGCCAGCAGCCGCACAGGGGTGGTTCAGCCCCAGCATTTT. Its protein is CASSRTGVVQPQHF.

In its sample, this clone was seen once. V usage is TRBV9 and J usage is TRBJ1-5; the match to TRBD1 covers 7 bases. V lost 2 bases to trimming and J lost 3 bases; unmatched junction nucleotides: 5. The CDR3 is made up of 15 amino acids. CDR1 and CDR2 from the germline V gene are SGDLS and YYNGEE. The CDR3 DNA reads as TGTGCCAGCAGCGTCACAGGGGAGAACAATCAGCCCCAGCATTTT. Translating gives CASSVTGENNQPQHF.

The rearrangement links TRBV18 to TRBJ1-1, with D hard to call. The CDR3 is 16 residues long. Per the germline V gene, CDR1 is KGHSH and CDR2 is LQKENI. V shed 0 bases and J shed 0 bases, with 11 bases lying between them. CDR3 residues: CASSPPGVTLNTEAFF. CDR3 nucleotides: TGTGCCAGCTCACCACCCGGGGTAACGTTGAACACTGAAGCTTTCTTT.

The chain has TRBV4-3 and TRBJ2-5; D is possibly TRBD2 (5 bases). Germline-derived CDR1 and CDR2 are LGHNA and YSLEER. The CDR3 extends over 15 amino acids. Deletions cut 2 bases from V and 4 bases from J, with 14 bases between. This CDR3 reads CASSQRFLGRETQYF. The CDR3 bases are TGCGCCAGCAGCCAACGTTTTTTAGGGAGAGAGACCCAGTACTTC.

This chain joins TRBV4-3 and TRBJ2-3, with TRBD2 identical over 7 bases. This CDR3 spans 16 amino acids. V trimming: 1 base; J trimming: 0 bases; junction bases outside the gene matches: 4. Germline values: CDR1 LGHNA, CDR2 YSLEER. DNA for the CDR3: TGCGCCAGCAGCCAAGGTCTCGGGGGGAGCACAGATACGCAGTATTTT. It translates to CASSQGLGGSTDTQYF.

The chain uses TRBV28 and TRBJ2-5; D perhaps matches TRBD2 (5 bases). The germline gives CDR1 MDHEN, CDR2 SYDVKM. The CDR3 sequence is 14 residues long. V lost 5 bases, J lost 2 bases, and 12 bases lay in between. CDR3 sequence reads: CASSRSRGQETQYF. Written as DNA, the CDR3 is TGTGCCAGCAGTCGATCCCGGGGTCAAGAGACCCAGTACTTC.

A word on this clone: A read error may produce the germline difference seen at one junction end. The chain joins TRBV7-7 to TRBJ2-5; TRBD1 matches at 9 bases. CDR1 is SSHAT and CDR2 is FNYEAQ in the germline V gene (reference sequence). This CDR3 is built from 14 residues. CDR3 residues: CASSRTGELETQYF. DNA for the CDR3: TGTGCTAGCAGCAGGACAGGGGAATTGGAGACCCAGTACTTC.

The CDR3 nucleotides are TGTGCCAGCAGTGCTAGTCATTACTCTGGAAACACCATATATTTT. This codes for CASSASHYSGNTIYF. The rearrangement joins TRBV6-1 to TRBJ1-3; D gene ambiguous. The germline V gene has CDR1 MNHNS and CDR2 SASEGT. V was clipped by 4 bases and J by 0 bases, with 10 bases between them. There are 15 residues in the CDR3.

The chain has TRBV11-2 and TRBJ2-2; D may be TRBD1 (7 bases). Germline CDR1 reads SGHAT; CDR2 reads FQNNGV. Between the trimmed V and J ends, which lost 5 bases and 2 bases, there was a span of 12 bases. The CDR3 is 15 amino acids. As DNA, the CDR3 is TGTGCCAGCAGCCCGCGGGACAGAAACACCGGGGAGCTGTTTTTT. Amino acids: CASSPRDRNTGELFF.

This clone was recorded a few times. The chain uses TRBV2 and TRBJ2-2, with 7 bases fitting TRBD1. The CDR3 extends over 13 amino acids. Germline V CDR1 and CDR2: SNHLY, FYNNEI. J lost 3 bases, V lost 7 bases, and 2 bases had no gene match. CDR3 in amino acids: CASKGQYTGELFF. The CDR3 bases are TGTGCCAGCAAGGGACAGTACACCGGGGAGCTGTTTTTT.